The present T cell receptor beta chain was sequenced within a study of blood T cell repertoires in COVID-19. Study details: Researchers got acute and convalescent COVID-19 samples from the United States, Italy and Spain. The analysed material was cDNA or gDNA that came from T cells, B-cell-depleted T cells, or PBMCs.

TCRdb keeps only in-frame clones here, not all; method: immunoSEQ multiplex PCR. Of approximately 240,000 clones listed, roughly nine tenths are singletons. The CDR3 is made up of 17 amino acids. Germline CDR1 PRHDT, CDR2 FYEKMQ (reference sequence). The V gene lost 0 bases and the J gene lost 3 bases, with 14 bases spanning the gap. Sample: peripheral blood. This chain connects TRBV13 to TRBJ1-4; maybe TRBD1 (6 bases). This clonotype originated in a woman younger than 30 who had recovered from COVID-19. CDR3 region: CASSLGRGELANEKLFF. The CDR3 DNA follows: TGTGCCAGCAGCTTAGGCAGGGGAGAGCTGGCTAATGAAAAACTGTTTTTT. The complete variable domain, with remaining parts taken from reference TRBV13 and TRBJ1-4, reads AAGVIQSPRHLIKEKRETATLKCYPIPRHDTVYWYQQGPGQDPQFLISFYEKMQSDKGSIPDRFSAQQFSDYHSELNMSSLELGDSALYFCASSLGRGELANEKLFFGSGTQLSVL.